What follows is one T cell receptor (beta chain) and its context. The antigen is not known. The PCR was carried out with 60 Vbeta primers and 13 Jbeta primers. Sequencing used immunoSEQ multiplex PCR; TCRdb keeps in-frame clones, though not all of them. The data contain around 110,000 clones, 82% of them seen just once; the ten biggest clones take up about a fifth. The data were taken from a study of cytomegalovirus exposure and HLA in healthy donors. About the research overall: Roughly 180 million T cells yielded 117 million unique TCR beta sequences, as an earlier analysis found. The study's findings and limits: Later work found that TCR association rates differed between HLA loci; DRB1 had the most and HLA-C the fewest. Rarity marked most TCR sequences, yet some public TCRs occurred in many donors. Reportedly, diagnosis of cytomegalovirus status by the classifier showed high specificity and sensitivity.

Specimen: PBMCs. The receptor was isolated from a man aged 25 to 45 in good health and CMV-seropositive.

CDR3 in DNA: TGTGCCAGCAGCTTTCGGCCCTCGGGAGGGGAGGTGACCCAGTACTTC. Residues: CASSFRPSGGEVTQYF. The chain uses TRBV11-3 and TRBJ2-5; 8 nucleotides agree with TRBD2. Trimming took 3 bases from V and 7 from J; bases not matched to a gene: 13. Germline-derived CDR1 and CDR2 are SGHNT and YENEEA. CDR3 length: 16 residues.